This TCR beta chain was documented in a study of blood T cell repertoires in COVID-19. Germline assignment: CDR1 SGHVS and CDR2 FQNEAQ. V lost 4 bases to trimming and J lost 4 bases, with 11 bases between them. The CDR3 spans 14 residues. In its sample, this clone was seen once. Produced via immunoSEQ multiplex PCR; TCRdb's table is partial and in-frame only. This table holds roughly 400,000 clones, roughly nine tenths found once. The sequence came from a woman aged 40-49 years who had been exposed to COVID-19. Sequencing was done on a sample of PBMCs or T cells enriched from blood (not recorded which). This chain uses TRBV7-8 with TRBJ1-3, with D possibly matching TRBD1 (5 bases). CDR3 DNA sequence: TGTGCCAGCAGCTCTGCCGGGGGGGGAAACACCATATATTTT. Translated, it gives CASSSAGGGNTIYF.